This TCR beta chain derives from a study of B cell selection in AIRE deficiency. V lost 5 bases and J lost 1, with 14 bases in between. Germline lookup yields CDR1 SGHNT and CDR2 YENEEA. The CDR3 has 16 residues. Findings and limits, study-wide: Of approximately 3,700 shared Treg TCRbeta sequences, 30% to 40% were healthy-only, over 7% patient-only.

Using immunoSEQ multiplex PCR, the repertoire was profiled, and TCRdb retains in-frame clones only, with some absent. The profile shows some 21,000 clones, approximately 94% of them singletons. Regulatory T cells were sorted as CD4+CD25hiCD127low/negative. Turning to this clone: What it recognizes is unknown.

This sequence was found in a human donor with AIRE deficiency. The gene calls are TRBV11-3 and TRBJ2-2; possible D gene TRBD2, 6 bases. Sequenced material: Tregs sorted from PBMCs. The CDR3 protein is CASSPASALNTGELFF. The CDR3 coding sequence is TGTGCCAGCAGCCCAGCTAGCGCCCTGAACACCGGGGAGCTGTTTTTT.